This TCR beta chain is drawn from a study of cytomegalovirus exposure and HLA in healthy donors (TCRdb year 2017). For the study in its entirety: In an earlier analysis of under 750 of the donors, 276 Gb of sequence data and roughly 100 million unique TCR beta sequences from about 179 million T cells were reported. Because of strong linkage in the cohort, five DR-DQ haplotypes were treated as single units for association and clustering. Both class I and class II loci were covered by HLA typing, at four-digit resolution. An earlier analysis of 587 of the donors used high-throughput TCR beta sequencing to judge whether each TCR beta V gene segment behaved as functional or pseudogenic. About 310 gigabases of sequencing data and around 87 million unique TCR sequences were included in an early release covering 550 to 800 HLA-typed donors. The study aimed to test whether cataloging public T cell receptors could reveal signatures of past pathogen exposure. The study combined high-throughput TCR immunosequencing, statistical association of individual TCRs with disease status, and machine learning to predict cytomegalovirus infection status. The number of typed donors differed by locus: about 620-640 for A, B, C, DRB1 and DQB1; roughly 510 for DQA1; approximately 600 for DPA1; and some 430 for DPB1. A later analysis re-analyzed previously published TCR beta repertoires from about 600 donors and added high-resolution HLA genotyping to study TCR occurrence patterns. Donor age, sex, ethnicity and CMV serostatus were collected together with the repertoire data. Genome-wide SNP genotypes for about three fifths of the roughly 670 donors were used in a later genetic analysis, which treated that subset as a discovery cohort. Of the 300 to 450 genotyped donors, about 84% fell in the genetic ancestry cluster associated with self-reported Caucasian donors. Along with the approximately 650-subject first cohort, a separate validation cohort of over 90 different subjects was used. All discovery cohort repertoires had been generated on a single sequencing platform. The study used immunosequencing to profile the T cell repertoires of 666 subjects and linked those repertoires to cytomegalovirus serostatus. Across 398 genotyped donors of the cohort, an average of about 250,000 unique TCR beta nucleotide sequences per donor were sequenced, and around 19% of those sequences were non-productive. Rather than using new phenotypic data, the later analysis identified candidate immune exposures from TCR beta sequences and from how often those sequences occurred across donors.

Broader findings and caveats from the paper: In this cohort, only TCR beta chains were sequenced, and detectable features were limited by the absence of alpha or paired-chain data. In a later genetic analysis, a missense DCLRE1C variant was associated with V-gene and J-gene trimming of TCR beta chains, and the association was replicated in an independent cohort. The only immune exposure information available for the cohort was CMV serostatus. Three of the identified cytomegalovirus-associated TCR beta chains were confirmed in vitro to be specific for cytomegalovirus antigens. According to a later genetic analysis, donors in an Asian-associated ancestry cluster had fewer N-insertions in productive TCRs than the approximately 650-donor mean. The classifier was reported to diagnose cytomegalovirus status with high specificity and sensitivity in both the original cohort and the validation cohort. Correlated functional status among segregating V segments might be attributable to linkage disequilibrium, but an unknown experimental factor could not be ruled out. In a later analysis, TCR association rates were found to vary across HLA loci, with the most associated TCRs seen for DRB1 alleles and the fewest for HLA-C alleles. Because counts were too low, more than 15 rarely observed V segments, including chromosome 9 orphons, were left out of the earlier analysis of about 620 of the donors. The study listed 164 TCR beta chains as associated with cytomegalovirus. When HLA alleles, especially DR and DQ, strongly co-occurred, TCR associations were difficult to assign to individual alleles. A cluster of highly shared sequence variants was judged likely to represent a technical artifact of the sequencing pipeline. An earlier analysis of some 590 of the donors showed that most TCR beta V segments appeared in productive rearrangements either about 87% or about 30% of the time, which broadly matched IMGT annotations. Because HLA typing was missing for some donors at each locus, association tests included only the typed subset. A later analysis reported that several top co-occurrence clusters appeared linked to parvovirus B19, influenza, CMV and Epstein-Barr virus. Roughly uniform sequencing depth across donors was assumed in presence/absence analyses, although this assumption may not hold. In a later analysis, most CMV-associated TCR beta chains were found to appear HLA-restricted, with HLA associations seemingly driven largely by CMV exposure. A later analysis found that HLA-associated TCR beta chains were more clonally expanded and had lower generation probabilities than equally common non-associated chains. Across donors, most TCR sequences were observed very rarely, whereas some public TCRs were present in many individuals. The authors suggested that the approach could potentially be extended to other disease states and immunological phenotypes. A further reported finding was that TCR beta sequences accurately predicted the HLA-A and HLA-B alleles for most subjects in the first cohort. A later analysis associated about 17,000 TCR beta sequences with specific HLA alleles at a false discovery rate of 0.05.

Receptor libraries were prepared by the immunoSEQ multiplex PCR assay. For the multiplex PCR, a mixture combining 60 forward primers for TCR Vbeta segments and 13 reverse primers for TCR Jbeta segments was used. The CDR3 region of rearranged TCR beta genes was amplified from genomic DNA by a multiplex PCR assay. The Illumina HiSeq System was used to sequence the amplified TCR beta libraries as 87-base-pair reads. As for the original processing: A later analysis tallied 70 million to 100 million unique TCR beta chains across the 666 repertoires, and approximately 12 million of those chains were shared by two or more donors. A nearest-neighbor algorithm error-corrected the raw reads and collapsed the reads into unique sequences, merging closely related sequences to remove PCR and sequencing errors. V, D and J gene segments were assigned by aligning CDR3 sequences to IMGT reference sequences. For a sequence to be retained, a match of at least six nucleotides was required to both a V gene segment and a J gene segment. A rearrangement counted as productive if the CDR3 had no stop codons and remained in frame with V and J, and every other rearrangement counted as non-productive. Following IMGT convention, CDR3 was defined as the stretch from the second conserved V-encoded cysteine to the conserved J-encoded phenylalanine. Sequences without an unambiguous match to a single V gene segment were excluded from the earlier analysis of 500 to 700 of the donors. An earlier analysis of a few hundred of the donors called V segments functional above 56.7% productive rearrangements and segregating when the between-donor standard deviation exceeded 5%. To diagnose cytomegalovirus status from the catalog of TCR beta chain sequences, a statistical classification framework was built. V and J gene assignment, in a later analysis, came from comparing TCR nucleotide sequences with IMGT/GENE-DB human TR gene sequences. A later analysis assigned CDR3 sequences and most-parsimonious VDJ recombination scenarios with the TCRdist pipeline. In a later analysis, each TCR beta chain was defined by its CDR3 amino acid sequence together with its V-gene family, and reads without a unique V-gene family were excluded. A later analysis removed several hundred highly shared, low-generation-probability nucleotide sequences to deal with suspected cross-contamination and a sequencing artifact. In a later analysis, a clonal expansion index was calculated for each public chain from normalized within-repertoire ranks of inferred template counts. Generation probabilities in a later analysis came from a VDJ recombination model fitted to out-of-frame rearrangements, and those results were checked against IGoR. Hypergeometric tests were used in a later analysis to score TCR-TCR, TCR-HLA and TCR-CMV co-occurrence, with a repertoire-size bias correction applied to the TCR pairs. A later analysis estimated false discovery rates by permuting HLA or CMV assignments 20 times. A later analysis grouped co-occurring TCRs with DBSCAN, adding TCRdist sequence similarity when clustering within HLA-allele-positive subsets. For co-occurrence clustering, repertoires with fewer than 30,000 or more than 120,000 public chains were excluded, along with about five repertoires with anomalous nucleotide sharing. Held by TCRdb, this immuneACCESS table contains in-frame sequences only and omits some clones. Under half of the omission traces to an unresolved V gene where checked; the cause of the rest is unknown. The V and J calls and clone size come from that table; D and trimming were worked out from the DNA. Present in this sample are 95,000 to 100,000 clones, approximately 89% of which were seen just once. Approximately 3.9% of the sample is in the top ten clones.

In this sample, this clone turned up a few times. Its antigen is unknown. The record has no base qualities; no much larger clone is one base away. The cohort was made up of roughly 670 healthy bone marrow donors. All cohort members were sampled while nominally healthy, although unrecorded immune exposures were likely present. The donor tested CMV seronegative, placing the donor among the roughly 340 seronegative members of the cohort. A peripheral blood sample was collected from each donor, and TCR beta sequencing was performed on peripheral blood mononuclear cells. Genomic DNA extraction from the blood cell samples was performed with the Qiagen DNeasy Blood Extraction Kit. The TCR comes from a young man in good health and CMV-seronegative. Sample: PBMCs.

CDR3 loop: CASSLASGNQPQHF. The sequenced DNA: TGTGCCAGCAGCTTGGCATCAGGGAATCAGCCCCAGCATTTT. Recombination linked TRBV5-6 to TRBJ1-5; tentative D gene TRBD1, with 5 bases matching. V loses 0 bases of germline sequence and J loses 4 bases, and the interval between the two ends is 8 bases. The CDR3 numbers 14 residues from cysteine through phenylalanine. Only the CDR3 DNA is retained, 42 bases long and in frame from the first base. From a lookup of the germline V gene, CDR1 and CDR2 are SGHDT and YYEEEE. Full variable domain (CDR3 extended with the reference TRBV5-6 and TRBJ1-5 proteins): DAGVTQSPTHLIKTRGQQVTLRCSPKSGHDTVSWYQQALGQGPQFIFQYYEEEERQRGNFPDRFSGHQFPNYSSELNVNALLLGDSALYLCASSLASGNQPQHFGDGTRLSIL.